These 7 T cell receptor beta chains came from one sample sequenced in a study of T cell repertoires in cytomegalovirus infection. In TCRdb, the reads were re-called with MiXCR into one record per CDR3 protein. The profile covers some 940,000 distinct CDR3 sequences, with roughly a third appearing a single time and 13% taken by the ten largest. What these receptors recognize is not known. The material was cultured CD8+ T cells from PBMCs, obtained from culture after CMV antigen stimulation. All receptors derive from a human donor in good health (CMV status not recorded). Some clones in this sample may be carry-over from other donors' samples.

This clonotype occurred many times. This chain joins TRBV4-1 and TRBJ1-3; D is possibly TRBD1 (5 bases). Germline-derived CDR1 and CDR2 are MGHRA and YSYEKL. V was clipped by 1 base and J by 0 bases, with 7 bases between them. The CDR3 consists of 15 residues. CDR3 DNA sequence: TGCGCCAGCAGCCAAGGACAGATCTCTGGAAACACCATATATTTT. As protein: CASSQGQISGNTIYF.

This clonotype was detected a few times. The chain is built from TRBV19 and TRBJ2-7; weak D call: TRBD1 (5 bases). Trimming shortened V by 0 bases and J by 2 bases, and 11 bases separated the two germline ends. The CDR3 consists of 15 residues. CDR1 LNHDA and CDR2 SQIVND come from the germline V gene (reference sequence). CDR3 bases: TGTGCCAGTAGTATAGAAGCAGGGCTTACCTACGAGCAGTACTTC. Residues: CASSIEAGLTYEQYF.

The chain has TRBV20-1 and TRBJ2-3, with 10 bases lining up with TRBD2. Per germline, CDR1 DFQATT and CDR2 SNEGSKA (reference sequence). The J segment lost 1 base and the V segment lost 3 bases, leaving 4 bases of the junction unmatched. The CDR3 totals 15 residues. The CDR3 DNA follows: TGCAGTGCTAGTTTTGGGACTAGCGGCACAGATACGCAGTATTTT. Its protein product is CSASFGTSGTDTQYF.

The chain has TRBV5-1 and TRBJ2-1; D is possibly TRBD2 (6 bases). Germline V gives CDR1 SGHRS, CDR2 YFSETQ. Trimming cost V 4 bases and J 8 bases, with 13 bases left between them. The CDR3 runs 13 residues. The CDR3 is CASSPWGGDEQFF. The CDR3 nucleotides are TGCGCCAGCAGCCCTTGGGGCGGGGATGAGCAGTTCTTC.

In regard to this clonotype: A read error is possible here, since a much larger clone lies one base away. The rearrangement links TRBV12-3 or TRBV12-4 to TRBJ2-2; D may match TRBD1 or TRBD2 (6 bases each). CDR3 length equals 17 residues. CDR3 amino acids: CASSPPGAGEATEELFF. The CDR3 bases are TGTGCCAGCAGTCCCCCCGGGGCAGGGGAGGCCACCGAGGAGCTGTTTTTT.

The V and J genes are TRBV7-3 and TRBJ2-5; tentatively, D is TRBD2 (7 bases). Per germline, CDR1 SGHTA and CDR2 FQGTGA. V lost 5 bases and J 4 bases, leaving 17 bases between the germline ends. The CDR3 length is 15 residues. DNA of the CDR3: TGTGCCAGCAGCCCCACCCGGGGGGCCGGAGAGACCCAGTACTTC. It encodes CASSPTRGAGETQYF. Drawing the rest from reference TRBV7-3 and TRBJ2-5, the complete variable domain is GAGVSQTPSNKVTEKGKYVELRCDPISGHTALYWYRQSLGQGPEFLIYFQGTGAADDSGLPNDRFFAVRPEGSVSTLKIQRTERGDSAVYLCASSPTRGAGETQYFGPGTRLLVL.

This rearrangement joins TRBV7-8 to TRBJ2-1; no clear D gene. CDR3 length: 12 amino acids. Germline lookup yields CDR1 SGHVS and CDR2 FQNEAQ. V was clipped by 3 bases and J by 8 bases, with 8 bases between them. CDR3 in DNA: TGTGCCAGCAGCTTCCAGATGGATGAGCAGTTCTTC. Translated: CASSFQMDEQFF.